The T cell receptor (beta chain) under discussion was sequenced for a study of cytomegalovirus exposure and HLA in healthy donors. This CDR3 comprises 12 residues. Germline V gene data show CDR1 as MNHEY and CDR2 as SVGAGI. The J segment lost 4 bases and the V segment lost 8 bases, leaving 5 bases of the junction unmatched. Remarks on this clone: Its cognate antigen is unknown.

Study conclusions and caveats: Researchers reported that a few CMV-associated chains were confirmed in vitro as CMV antigen-specific.

It was with 60 Vbeta and 13 Jbeta primers that the PCR ran. The assay was immunoSEQ multiplex PCR, and TCRdb's table has in-frame clones only and misses some. The sample lists tens of thousands of clones, roughly 60% occurring once. Sequenced: PBMCs. This sequence originates from a woman in her 30s in good health and CMV-seropositive. V and J are TRBV6-5 and TRBJ2-7; 7 bases fit TRBD2. The CDR3 nucleotides are TGTGCCAGCTCCAGCGGGGCTTACGAGCAGTACTTC. Translating gives CASSSGAYEQYF.